The rows below give T cell receptor beta chains drawn from one sample of a study of T cell responses to AZD1222 COVID-19 vaccine. TCRdb's copy holds only in-frame clones and misses some; the assay was immunoSEQ multiplex PCR. The data contain tens of thousands of clones, 65% to 90% of them singletons. Material: peripheral blood, obtained 28 days after the second AZD1222 dose. The receptors come from an adult who received the AZD1222 COVID-19 vaccine. CDR3s include the opening cysteine and the closing phenylalanine or tryptophan.

j_call,v_call,cdr3_aa
TRBJ1-2,TRBV6-5,CASSDKRGVYTF
TRBJ1-5,TRBV10-1,CASSESVVRGLFTCISNQPQHF
TRBJ2-7,TRBV6-1,CASSELLPPYEQYF
TRBJ2-7,TRBV21-1,CASSNRDGSEKYF
TRBJ1-2,TRBV6-5,CASRSGTGANYGYTF
TRBJ2-1,TRBV6-5,CASTLNGLDLNEQFF
TRBJ2-2,TRBV12-3/TRBV12-4,CASILPNTGELFF
TRBJ1-5,TRBV6-5,CASIDQTGNQPQHF
TRBJ1-2,TRBV10-3,CAISEWDRGGYTF
TRBJ2-2,TRBV6-1,CASSELSNTGELFF
TRBJ2-7,TRBV6-5,CAIQDTLGHEQYF